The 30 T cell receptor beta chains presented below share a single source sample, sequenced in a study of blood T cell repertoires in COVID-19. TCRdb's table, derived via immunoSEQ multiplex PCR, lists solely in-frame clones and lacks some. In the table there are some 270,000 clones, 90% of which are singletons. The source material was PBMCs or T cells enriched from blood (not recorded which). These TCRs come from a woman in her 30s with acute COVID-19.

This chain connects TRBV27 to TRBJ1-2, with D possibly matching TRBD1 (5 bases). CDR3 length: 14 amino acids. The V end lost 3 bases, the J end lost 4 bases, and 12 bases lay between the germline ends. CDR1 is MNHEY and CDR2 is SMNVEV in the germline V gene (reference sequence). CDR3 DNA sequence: TGTGCCAGCAGTTTTTCCCAGGGCCCCTATGGCTACACCTTC. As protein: CASSFSQGPYGYTF.

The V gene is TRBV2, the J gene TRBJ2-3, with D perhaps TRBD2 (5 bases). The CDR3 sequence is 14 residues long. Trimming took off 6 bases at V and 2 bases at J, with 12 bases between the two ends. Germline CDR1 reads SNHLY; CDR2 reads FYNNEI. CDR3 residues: CASRPPGSTDTQYF. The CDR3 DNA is TGTGCCAGCAGACCCCCGGGGTCCACAGATACGCAGTATTTT.

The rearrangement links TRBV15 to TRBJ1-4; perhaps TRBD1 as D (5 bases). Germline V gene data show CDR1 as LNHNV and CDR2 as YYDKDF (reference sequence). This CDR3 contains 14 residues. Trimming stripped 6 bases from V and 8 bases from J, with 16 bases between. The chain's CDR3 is CATSPGGSGEKLFF. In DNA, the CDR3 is TGTGCCACCAGTCCCGGGGGGAGTGGCGAAAAACTGTTTTTT.

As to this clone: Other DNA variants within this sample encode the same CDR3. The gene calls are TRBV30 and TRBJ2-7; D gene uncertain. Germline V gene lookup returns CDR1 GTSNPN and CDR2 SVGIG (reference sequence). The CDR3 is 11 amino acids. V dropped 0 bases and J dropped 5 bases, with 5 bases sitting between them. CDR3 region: CAWSVLDEQYF. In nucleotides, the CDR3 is TGTGCCTGGAGTGTTCTCGACGAGCAGTACTTC.

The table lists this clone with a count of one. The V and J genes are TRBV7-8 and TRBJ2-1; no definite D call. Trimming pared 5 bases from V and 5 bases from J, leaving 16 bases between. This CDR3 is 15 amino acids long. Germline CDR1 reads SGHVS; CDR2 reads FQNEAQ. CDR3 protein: CASSTPTSSDNEQFF. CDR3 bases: TGTGCCAGCAGCACCCCCACCAGTTCCGACAATGAGCAGTTCTTC.

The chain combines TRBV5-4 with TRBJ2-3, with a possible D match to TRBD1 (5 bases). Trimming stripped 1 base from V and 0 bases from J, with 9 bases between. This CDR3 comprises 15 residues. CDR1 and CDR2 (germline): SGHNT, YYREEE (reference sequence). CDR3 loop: CASSLQGQSTDTQYF. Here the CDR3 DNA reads TGTGCCAGCAGCTTGCAGGGCCAGAGCACAGATACGCAGTATTTT.

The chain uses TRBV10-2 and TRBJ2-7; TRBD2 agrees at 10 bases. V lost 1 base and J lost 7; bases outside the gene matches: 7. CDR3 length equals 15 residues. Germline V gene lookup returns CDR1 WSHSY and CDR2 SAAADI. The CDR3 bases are TGCGCCAGCAGTGAGTACCTAGCGGGAGCGGGAGAGCAGTACTTC. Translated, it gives CASSEYLAGAGEQYF.

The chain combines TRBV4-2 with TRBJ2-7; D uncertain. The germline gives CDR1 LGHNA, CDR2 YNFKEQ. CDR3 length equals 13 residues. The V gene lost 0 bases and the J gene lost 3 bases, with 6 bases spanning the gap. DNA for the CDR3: TGTGCCAGCAGCCAAGATTACAACTACGAGCAGTACTTC. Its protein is CASSQDYNYEQYF.

CDR3 bases: TGTGCCAGCAGTCCAACAGGGACCTCTGGAAACACCATATATTTT. It codes for CASSPTGTSGNTIYF. The chain couples TRBV28 to TRBJ1-3, with D maybe TRBD1 (6 bases). The CDR3 has 15 amino acids. Looked up from germline, CDR1 is MDHEN and CDR2 is SYDVKM. V lost 5 bases and J 0 bases, leaving 11 bases between the germline ends.

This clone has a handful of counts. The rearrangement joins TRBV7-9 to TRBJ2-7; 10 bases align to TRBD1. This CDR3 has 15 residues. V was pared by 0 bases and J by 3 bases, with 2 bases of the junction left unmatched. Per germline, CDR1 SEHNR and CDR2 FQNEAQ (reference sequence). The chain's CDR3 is CASSLARTGGYEQYF. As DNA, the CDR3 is TGTGCCAGCAGCTTAGCGAGGACAGGGGGCTACGAGCAGTACTTC.

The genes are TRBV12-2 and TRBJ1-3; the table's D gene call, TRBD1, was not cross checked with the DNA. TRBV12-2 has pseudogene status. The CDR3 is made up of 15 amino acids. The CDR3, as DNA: TGTGCAAGTCGCCTGGGGGACAGGGGGCCTGACACCATATATTTT. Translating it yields CASRLGDRGPDTIYF.

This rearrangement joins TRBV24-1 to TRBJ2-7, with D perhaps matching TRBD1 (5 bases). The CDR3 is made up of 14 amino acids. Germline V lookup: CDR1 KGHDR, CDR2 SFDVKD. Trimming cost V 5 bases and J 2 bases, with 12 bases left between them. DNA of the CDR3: TGTGCCACCAGTGGCCCAGGGTTCCCCTACGAGCAGTACTTC. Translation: CATSGPGFPYEQYF.

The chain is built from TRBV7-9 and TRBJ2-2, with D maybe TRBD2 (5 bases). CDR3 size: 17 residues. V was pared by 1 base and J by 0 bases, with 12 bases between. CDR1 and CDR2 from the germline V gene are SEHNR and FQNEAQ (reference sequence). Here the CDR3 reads CASSLGRAAANTGELFF. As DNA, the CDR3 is TGTGCCAGCAGCTTAGGGCGGGCAGCCGCGAACACCGGGGAGCTGTTTTTT.

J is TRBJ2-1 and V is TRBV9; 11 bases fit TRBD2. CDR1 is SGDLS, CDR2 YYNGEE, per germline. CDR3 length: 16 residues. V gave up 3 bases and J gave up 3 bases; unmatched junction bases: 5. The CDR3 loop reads CASSAQTSGNYNEQFF. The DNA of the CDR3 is TGTGCCAGCAGCGCCCAGACTAGCGGGAACTACAATGAGCAGTTCTTC.

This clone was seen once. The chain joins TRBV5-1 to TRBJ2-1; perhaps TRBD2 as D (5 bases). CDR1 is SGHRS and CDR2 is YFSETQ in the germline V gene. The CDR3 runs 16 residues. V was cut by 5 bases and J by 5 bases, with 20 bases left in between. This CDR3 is CASSSASSSTNNEQFF. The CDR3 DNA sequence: TGCGCCAGCAGTTCGGCCTCTAGCAGCACTAACAATGAGCAGTTCTTC.

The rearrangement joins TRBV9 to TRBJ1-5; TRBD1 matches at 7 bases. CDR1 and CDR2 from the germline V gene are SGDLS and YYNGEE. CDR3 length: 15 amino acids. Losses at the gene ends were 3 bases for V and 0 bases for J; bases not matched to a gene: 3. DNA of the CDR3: TGTGCCAGCAGCGAACAGGGGTATAGCAATCAGCCCCAGCATTTT. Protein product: CASSEQGYSNQPQHF.

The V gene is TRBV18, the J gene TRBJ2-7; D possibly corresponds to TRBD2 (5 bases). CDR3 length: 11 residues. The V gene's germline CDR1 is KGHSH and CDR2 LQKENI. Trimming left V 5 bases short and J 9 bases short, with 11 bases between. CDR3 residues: CASSSFEGQYF. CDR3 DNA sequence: TGTGCCAGCTCATCGTTTGAGGGGCAGTACTTC.

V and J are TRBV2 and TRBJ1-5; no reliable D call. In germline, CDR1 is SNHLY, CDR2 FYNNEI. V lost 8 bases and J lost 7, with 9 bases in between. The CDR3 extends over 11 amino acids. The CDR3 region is CASRGSQPQHF. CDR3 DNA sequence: TGTGCCAGCCGAGGGTCCCAGCCCCAGCATTTT.

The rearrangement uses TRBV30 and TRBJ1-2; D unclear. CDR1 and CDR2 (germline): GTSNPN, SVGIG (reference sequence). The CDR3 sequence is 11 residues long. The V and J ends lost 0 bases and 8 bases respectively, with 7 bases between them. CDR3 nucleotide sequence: TGTGCCTGGAGTGTTTCTTCGGGCTACACCTTC. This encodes CAWSVSSGYTF. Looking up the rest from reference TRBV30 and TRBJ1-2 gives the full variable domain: SQTIHQWPATLVQPVGSPLSLECTVEGTSNPNLYWYRQAAGRGLQLLFYSVGIGQISSEVPQNLSASRPQDRQFILSSKKLLLSDSGFYLCAWSVSSGYTFGSGTRLTVV.

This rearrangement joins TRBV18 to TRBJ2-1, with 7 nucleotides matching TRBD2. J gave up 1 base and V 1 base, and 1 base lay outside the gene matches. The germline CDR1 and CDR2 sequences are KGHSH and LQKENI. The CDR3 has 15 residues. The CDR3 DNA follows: TGTGCCAGCTCACCACGGGAGGGGTCCTACAATGAGCAGTTCTTC. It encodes CASSPREGSYNEQFF. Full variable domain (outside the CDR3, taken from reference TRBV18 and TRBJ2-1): NAGVMQNPRHLVRRRGQEARLRCSPMKGHSHVYWYRQLPEEGLKFMVYLQKENIIDESGMPKERFSAEFPKEGPSILRIQQVVRGDSAAYFCASSPREGSYNEQFFGPGTRLTVL.

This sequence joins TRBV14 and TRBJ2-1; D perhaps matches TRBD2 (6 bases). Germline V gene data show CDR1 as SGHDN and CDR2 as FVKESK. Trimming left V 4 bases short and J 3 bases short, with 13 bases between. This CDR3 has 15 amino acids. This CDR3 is CASSPRGTNYNEQFF. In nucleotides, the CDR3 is TGTGCCAGCAGCCCGCGGGGTACGAACTACAATGAGCAGTTCTTC.

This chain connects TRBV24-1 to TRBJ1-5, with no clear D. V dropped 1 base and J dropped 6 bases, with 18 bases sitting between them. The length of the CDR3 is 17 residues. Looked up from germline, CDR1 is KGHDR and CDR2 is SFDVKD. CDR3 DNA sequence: TGTGCCACCAGTGATTTAATGGGCTCGGGGTTTTCTCAGCCCCAGCATTTT. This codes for CATSDLMGSGFSQPQHF.

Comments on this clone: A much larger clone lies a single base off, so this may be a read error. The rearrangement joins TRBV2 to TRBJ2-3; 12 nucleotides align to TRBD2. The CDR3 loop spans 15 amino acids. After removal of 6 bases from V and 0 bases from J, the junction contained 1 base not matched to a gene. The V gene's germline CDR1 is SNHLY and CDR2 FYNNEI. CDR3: CASRGTSGSTDTQYF. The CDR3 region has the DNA TGTGCCAGCAGGGGGACTAGCGGGAGCACAGATACGCAGTATTTT.

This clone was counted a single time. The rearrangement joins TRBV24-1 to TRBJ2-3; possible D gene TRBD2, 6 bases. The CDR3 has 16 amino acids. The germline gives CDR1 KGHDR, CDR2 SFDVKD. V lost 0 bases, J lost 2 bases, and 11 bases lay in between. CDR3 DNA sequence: TGTGCCACCAGTGATTTGCCGGGAGCTTTCACAGATACGCAGTATTTT. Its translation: CATSDLPGAFTDTQYF.

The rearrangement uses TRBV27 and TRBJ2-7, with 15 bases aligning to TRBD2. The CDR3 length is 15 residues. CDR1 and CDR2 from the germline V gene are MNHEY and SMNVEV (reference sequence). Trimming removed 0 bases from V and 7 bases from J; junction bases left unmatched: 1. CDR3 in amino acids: CASSLSGTSGREQYF. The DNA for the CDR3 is TGTGCCAGCAGTTTATCCGGGACTAGCGGGAGGGAGCAGTACTTC.

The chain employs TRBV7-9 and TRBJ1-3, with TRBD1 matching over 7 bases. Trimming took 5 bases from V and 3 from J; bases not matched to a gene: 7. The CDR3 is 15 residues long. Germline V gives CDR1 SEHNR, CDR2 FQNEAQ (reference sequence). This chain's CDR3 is CASSDLQGVGNTIYF. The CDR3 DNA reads TGTGCCAGCAGCGACCTCCAGGGGGTTGGAAACACCATATATTTT.

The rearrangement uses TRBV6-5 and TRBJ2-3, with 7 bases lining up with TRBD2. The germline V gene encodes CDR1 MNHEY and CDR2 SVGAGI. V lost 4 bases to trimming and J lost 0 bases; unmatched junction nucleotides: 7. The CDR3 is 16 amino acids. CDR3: CASSSSTSRSTDTQYF. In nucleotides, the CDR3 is TGTGCCAGCAGTTCCTCGACTAGCAGAAGCACAGATACGCAGTATTTT.

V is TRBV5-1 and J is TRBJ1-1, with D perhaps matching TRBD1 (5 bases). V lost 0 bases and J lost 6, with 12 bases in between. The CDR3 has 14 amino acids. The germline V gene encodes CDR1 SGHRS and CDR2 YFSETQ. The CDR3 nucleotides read TGCGCCAGCAGCTTGGCCCGGCGGGGGGCTGAAGCTTTCTTT. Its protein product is CASSLARRGAEAFF. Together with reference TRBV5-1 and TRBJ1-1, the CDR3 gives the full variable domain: KAGVTQTPRYLIKTRGQQVTLSCSPISGHRSVSWYQQTPGQGLQFLFEYFSETQRNKGNFPGRFSGRQFSNSRSEMNVSTLELGDSALYLCASSLARRGAEAFFGQGTRLTVV.

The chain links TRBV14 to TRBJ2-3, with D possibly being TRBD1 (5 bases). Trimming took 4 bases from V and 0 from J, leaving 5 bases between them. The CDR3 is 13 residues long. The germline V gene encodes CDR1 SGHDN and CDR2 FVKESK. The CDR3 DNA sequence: TGTGCCAGCAGCCCAGGGAGCACAGATACGCAGTATTTT. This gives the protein CASSPGSTDTQYF.

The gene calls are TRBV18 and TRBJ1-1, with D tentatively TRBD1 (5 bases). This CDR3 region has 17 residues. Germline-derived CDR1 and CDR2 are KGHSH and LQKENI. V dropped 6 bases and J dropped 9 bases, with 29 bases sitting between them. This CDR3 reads CASSPRDRDYIPGKAFF. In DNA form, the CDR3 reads TGTGCCAGCTCTCCAAGGGACCGGGACTATATCCCGGGGAAAGCTTTCTTT.